The 10 T cell receptor beta chains below come from one sample, sequenced in a study of cytomegalovirus exposure and HLA in healthy donors. The PCR made use of 60 Vbeta and 13 Jbeta primers. Profiled with immunoSEQ multiplex PCR; TCRdb holds only in-frame clones, not every one. The repertoire includes under 200,000 clones, 82% of them detected once, and about 0.5% sits in the top ten. The sample was PBMCs. Receptors were obtained from a woman aged 50 to 60 in good health and CMV-seronegative.

The chain links TRBV28 to TRBJ2-1, with D perhaps TRBD2 (6 bases). This CDR3 region has 13 residues. Trimming stripped 4 bases from V and 10 bases from J, with 14 bases between. The germline CDR1 and CDR2 sequences are MDHEN and SYDVKM. Written as DNA, the CDR3 is TGTGCCAGCAGTTACGGGACTGCATACGAGCAGTTCTTC. Its translation is CASSYGTAYEQFF.

The chain is built from TRBV5-1 and TRBJ2-2; TRBD2 is a possible D gene (6 bases). The germline V gene has CDR1 SGHRS and CDR2 YFSETQ. V lost 4 bases and J lost 6, with 10 bases in between. There are 13 residues in the CDR3. Here the CDR3 DNA reads TGCGCCAGCAGCCCCGGGGGACCCGGGGAGCTGTTTTTT. It yields the protein CASSPGGPGELFF.

The chain joins TRBV19 to TRBJ1-2; TRBD1 matches 7 bases. Germline lookup yields CDR1 LNHDA and CDR2 SQIVND (reference sequence). The CDR3 sequence is 15 residues long. V was clipped by 1 base and J by 3 bases; unmatched bases: 5. The CDR3 DNA follows: TGTGCCAGTAGTATAGTAGCAGGGGGAGACTATGGCTACACCTTC. Protein: CASSIVAGGDYGYTF.

The gene calls are TRBV11-2 and TRBJ2-7, with TRBD2 identical over 13 bases. CDR3 length: 17 amino acids. Germline V gene lookup returns CDR1 SGHAT and CDR2 FQNNGV. V was clipped by 1 base and J by 1 base; unmatched bases: 4. Here the CDR3 reads CASSLGTSGGRSYEQYF. The CDR3 nucleotides read TGTGCCAGCAGCTTAGGGACTAGCGGGGGTAGATCCTACGAGCAGTACTTC.

The V call is TRBV7-8, the J call TRBJ2-2, with TRBD2 as a possible D gene (6 bases). CDR3 length: 16 residues. Germline V gives CDR1 SGHVS, CDR2 FQNEAQ. The germline V and J ends were trimmed by 1 base and 4 bases, with 13 bases remaining between them. CDR3 sequence: CASSLGLGRATGELFF. CDR3 nucleotides: TGTGCCAGCAGCTTAGGACTAGGGCGAGCCACCGGGGAGCTGTTTTTT. The whole variable domain, filled in from reference TRBV7-8 and TRBJ2-2, reads GAGVSQSPRYKVAKRGQDVALRCDPISGHVSLFWYQQALGQGPEFLTYFQNEAQLDKSGLPSDRFFAERPEGSVSTLKIQRTQQEDSAVYLCASSLGLGRATGELFFGEGSRLTVL.

The V and J genes are TRBV6-5 and TRBJ2-3; a weak D match, TRBD1 (6 bases). This CDR3 contains 15 residues. V lost 6 bases and J lost 2, with 15 bases in between. Per germline, CDR1 MNHEY and CDR2 SVGAGI. CDR3: CASRSQGIVTDTQYF. The CDR3 region has the DNA TGTGCCAGCAGGTCGCAGGGGATCGTCACAGATACGCAGTATTTT.

This rearrangement joins TRBV7-2 to TRBJ1-5; 7 nucleotides agree with TRBD1. The CDR3 runs to 15 residues. Germline CDR1 SGHTA, CDR2 FQGNSA. Trimming cost V 5 bases and J 5 bases; bases outside gene matches: 9. CDR3 nucleotide sequence: TGTGCCAGCAGCGCACAGACAGGGACGGATCAGCCCCAGCATTTT. Translated: CASSAQTGTDQPQHF.

The J gene is TRBJ1-1, the V gene TRBV4-1, with 12 bases identical to TRBD1. Germline CDR1 reads MGHRA; CDR2 reads YSYEKL. V shed 4 bases, J shed 10 bases, and the junction held 19 bases outside the gene matches. This CDR3 is built from 18 residues. CDR3 bases: TGCGCCAGCAGCCCGTCACAAGGGACAGGGGGCGAAGAAGGTCGAGCTTTCTTT. Amino acids: CASSPSQGTGGEEGRAFF.

The chain carries TRBV7-9 and TRBJ2-7, with 14 positions matching TRBD2. With 4 bases clipped from V and 4 bases from J, the junction kept 6 bases outside the gene matches. CDR1 and CDR2 from the germline V gene are SEHNR and FQNEAQ (reference sequence). The CDR3 runs to 16 residues. The CDR3 DNA reads TGTGCCAGCAGCTCTGACGGGACTAGCGGGAGTTACGAGCAGTACTTC. It is translated as CASSSDGTSGSYEQYF.

The chain links TRBV5-8 to TRBJ1-1; possibly TRBD1 for D (6 bases). Germline V gives CDR1 SGHTS, CDR2 YDEGEE. The CDR3 is made up of 17 amino acids. Trimming cost V 4 bases and J 1 base, with 20 bases left between them. The CDR3 nucleotides are TGTGCCAGCAGCCTCCACCGTGACATACAGGGGAACACTGAAGCTTTCTTT. Amino acid sequence: CASSLHRDIQGNTEAFF.